This T cell receptor beta chain was recovered during a study of T cell responses to AZD1222 COVID-19 vaccine. V shed 0 bases and J shed 7 bases, with 15 bases lying between them. The CDR3 sequence is 15 residues long. Per the germline V gene, CDR1 is LGHDT and CDR2 is YNNKEL (reference sequence). The assay was immunoSEQ multiplex PCR, and TCRdb's table has in-frame clones only and misses some. The data show about 76,000 clones, approximately 80% seen once. The sequence was obtained from an adult who received the MenACWY meningococcal vaccine as a control. The chain has TRBV3-1 (or the pseudogene TRBV3-2) and TRBJ2-5; the D gene is possibly TRBD2 (5 bases). The specimen was peripheral blood, collected 28 days after the second dose of the MenACWY control vaccine. CDR3 protein: CASSQDRSSRGTQYF. The CDR3 bases are TGTGCCAGCAGCCAAGATCGCAGTAGCCGGGGGACCCAGTACTTC.